This T cell receptor beta chain was documented in a study of cytomegalovirus exposure and HLA in healthy donors. This clone was counted once. The V gene's germline CDR1 is LGHNT and CDR2 FRNRAP. CDR3 size: 14 residues. V was pared by 7 bases and J by 5 bases, with 18 bases between. PCR used 60 Vbeta primers and 13 Jbeta primers. Profiled with immunoSEQ multiplex PCR; TCRdb holds only in-frame clones, not every one. The sample shows 200,000 or so clones, about 83% of them seen only once. Sequencing used PBMCs. This receptor was obtained from a man aged 35 to 55 in good health and CMV-seronegative. The V call is TRBV12-5, the J call TRBJ2-7; possibly TRBD1 for D (5 bases). CDR3 region: CASAPSTVRNEQYF. In nucleotides, the CDR3 is TGTGCTAGTGCCCCTTCGACAGTTCGGAACGAGCAGTACTTC.